This is a list of T cell receptor beta chains from one sample in a study of blood T cell repertoires in COVID-19. Sequencing was performed with immunoSEQ multiplex PCR; in TCRdb, only in-frame clones are kept and a portion is missing. The sample includes some 180,000 clones, roughly 81% of them seen just once. Material: peripheral blood. Receptors originate from a woman of 80 years or more with COVID-19, enrolled during active disease. The conserved cysteine and the conserved F or W are not part of the CDR3 here. Each record gives: V gene, D gene, J gene, clone size, CDR3 protein. D genes are given only for firm matches. Not every row has a clone size; where given, it reads once, few, many or a size class.

TRBV24-1,TRBD1,TRBJ2-5,NA,ATSDFTGGETQY
TRBV28,NA,TRBJ2-7,NA,ASSEEGSSYEQY
TRBV15,NA,TRBJ2-1,NA,ATSREFWGVYNEQF
TRBV5-1,NA,TRBJ1-1,NA,ASSLPWGDTEAF
TRBV2,NA,TRBJ2-5,few,ASTGVETQY
TRBV6-2/TRBV6-3,TRBD1,TRBJ1-5,NA,ASSRGTGRQPQH
TRBV7-8,TRBD2,TRBJ2-5,NA,ASSLEISGGETQY
TRBV19,NA,TRBJ1-5,NA,ASSVYGQFNQPQH
TRBV25-1,NA,TRBJ2-5,NA,ASSGREETQY
TRBV10-3,NA,TRBJ2-7,once,AISDPPPYEQY
TRBV2,NA,TRBJ2-1,NA,ASSPGRGSYNEQF
TRBV5-1,NA,TRBJ2-5,NA,ASSLAVQETQY
TRBV7-2,NA,TRBJ1-1,few,ASSLFAGENTEAF
TRBV11-1,NA,TRBJ2-7,NA,ASSTRDKNYEQY
TRBV2,NA,TRBJ2-7,NA,ASSEGGHGSYEQY
TRBV27,TRBD2,TRBJ2-5,NA,ASSFGGGGETQY
TRBV7-9,TRBD2,TRBJ2-2,NA,ASSELAGSTGELF
TRBV4-1,TRBD2,TRBJ2-3,NA,ASSLGTSGGLGPSTDTQY
TRBV11-3,NA,TRBJ1-1,once,ASSARRGNTEAF
TRBV6-6,TRBD1,TRBJ1-1,NA,ASSPPEGQGRTEAF
TRBV19,NA,TRBJ2-6,NA,ASSPRVAGANVLT
TRBV6-6,TRBD1,TRBJ1-2,NA,ASSYGTGGNGYT
TRBV2,TRBD2,TRBJ2-7,NA,ASRDLAGENYEQY
TRBV30,NA,TRBJ1-1,once,AWSPAGGTEAF
TRBV19,TRBD1,TRBJ2-7,NA,ASSIEGTDYEQY
TRBV7-9,TRBD2,TRBJ2-7,NA,ASSPLRGTSGTYEQY
TRBV9,TRBD2,TRBJ2-3,NA,ASSILAGADTQY
TRBV9,TRBD2,TRBJ2-5,NA,ASSVSGGEETQY
TRBV3-1/TRBV3-2,NA,TRBJ2-2,NA,ASSQVAGRGTGELF
TRBV2,TRBD1,TRBJ1-1,NA,ASSKGQLNTEAF
TRBV6-5,TRBD1,TRBJ1-4,NA,ASSPLGGGVEKLF
TRBV15,NA,TRBJ2-1,NA,ATSRDYETYNEQF
TRBV19,TRBD1,TRBJ1-1,NA,ASNDRGLNTEAF
TRBV7-3,TRBD1,TRBJ1-1,few,ASSLYGTGGAGTEAF
TRBV28,NA,TRBJ2-1,NA,ASSFGEALYNEQF
TRBV18,NA,TRBJ1-2,NA,ASSPPTGQFYGYT
TRBV4-1,TRBD2,TRBJ2-7,NA,ASSQEELAGLNEQY
TRBV11-2,NA,TRBJ2-3,NA,ASSLDRRGTQY
TRBV24-1,NA,TRBJ2-1,NA,ATSSGQGAYNEQF
TRBV2,TRBD1,TRBJ2-2,NA,ASSRTGGGTGELF
TRBV5-1,TRBD1,TRBJ2-5,NA,ASSDGQGQETQY
TRBV6-5,TRBD1,TRBJ2-3,NA,ASSYSLGGKDTQY
TRBV6-5,NA,TRBJ1-1,NA,ASSLGQSAF
TRBV6-5,NA,TRBJ2-7,few,ASSYSPNSYEQY
TRBV4-1,NA,TRBJ1-3,NA,ASSQGRDRYGNTIY
TRBV24-1,TRBD1,TRBJ1-4,NA,ATSDPGGKLF
TRBV10-2,NA,TRBJ2-2,NA,ASRQGHAGELF
TRBV29-1,NA,TRBJ2-7,NA,SVRREESYEQY
TRBV5-8,NA,TRBJ2-1,NA,ASSAWVGDWAYNEQF
TRBV3-1/TRBV3-2,NA,TRBJ1-6,few,ASSQGSSPLH
TRBV6-5,NA,TRBJ2-7,few,ASSFGSTYEQY
TRBV11-2,NA,TRBJ2-7,NA,ASSLVGRALSYEQY